This entry concerns a single T cell receptor (beta chain). Its antigen is unidentified. This record belongs to a study of cytomegalovirus exposure and HLA in healthy donors. Study-wide results and caveats: Sequence variants that were highly shared formed a cluster that was likely a sequencing artifact. In vitro confirmation showed a few CMV-associated chains to be CMV antigen specific. In a later analysis, parvovirus B19, influenza, CMV and Epstein-Barr virus appeared linked to several top co-occurrence clusters.

60 Vbeta and 13 Jbeta primers were used in PCR. Profiling relied on immunoSEQ multiplex PCR, and the TCRdb table lists in-frame clones only, not all of them. The profile covers roughly 180,000 clones, with about 83% appearing a single time and approximately 2.6% taken by the ten largest. The CDR3 runs to 16 residues. Germline loops: CDR1 MNHEY, CDR2 SMNVEV (reference sequence). J was trimmed by 2 bases and V by 8 bases; bases with no gene match: 14. This receptor was identified in a female donor in good health and CMV-seronegative. The material sequenced was PBMCs. The genes are TRBV27 and TRBJ1-1; 7 bases map to TRBD1. CDR3 loop: CASFSSRGVGNTEAFF. CDR3 coding DNA: TGTGCCAGCTTTAGTTCCAGGGGGGTAGGAAACACTGAAGCTTTCTTT.